This is a list of T cell receptor beta chains from one sample in a study of identical twins. TCRdb used MiXCR to reprocess the 5' RACE reads, holding one entry per CDR3 protein. The table lists around 490,000 distinct CDR3 sequences, around 15% of them singletons. These data were likewise used in another study, on yellow fever vaccine responses in identical twins.

Input material: CD4+ T cells sorted from blood. Receptor source: a woman aged 18-30 years in good health. The CDR3 runs from the conserved cysteine through the conserved F or W. The D gene is left open where the match is weak. Clone size is shown for a subset of rows, as once, few, many or a class of expanded clone.

length: 14; D: TRBD1; J: TRBJ1-1; size: .; V: TRBV29-1; DNA: TGCAGCGGTTCACGGGACAGCCCGAACACTGAAGCTTTCTTT; CDR3: CSGSRDSPNTEAFF
length: 13; D: .; J: TRBJ2-7; size: .; V: TRBV5-1; DNA: TGCGCCAGCAGCTTGGCCCCAGGCGCCGAGCAGTACTTC; CDR3: CASSLAPGAEQYF
length: 15; D: .; J: TRBJ1-4; size: .; V: TRBV20-1; DNA: TGCAGTGCTAATCCGAGAGGGCTCCTTAATGAAAAACTGTTTTTT; CDR3: CSANPRGLLNEKLFF
length: 15; D: .; J: TRBJ2-1; size: few; V: TRBV19; DNA: TGTGCCAGTAGTATCTCCAGGTCACGGAGCAATGAGCAGTTCTTC; CDR3: CASSISRSRSNEQFF
length: 12; D: .; J: TRBJ2-7; size: many; V: TRBV29-1; DNA: TGCAGCGTTTCCACCGACAGGCACGAGCAGTACTTC; CDR3: CSVSTDRHEQYF
length: 14; D: TRBD1; J: TRBJ2-1; size: many; V: TRBV12-3/TRBV12-4; DNA: TGTGCCAGCAGTGTGGACAGGGCCTACAATGAGCAGTTCTTC; CDR3: CASSVDRAYNEQFF
length: 16; D: TRBD2; J: TRBJ2-1; size: many; V: TRBV6-2/TRBV6-3; DNA: TGTGCCAGCAGTCCTCTAGCGGGAGCGCCCTACAATGAGCAGTTCTTC; CDR3: CASSPLAGAPYNEQFF
length: 14; D: .; J: TRBJ2-3; size: few; V: TRBV21-1; DNA: TGTGCCAGGAGGGAAGCGGTCTCCACAGATACGCAGTATTTT; CDR3: CARREAVSTDTQYF
length: 14; D: .; J: TRBJ2-1; size: many; V: TRBV6-2/TRBV6-3; DNA: TGTGCCAGCAATACACGTCTCTCCTACAATGAGCAGTTCTTC; CDR3: CASNTRLSYNEQFF
length: 15; D: .; J: TRBJ1-1; size: .; V: TRBV14; DNA: TGTGCCAGCAGCCAAGAAGGGCAGGGATACACTGAAGCTTTCTTT; CDR3: CASSQEGQGYTEAFF
length: 13; D: .; J: TRBJ1-5; size: many; V: TRBV5-1; DNA: TGCGCCAGCAGCTCCTCGGGCAATCAGCCCCAGCATTTT; CDR3: CASSSSGNQPQHF
length: 14; D: TRBD1; J: TRBJ1-4; size: few; V: TRBV12-3/TRBV12-4; DNA: TGTGCCAGCAGGACGGGACAGTCTAATGAAAAACTGTTTTTT; CDR3: CASRTGQSNEKLFF
length: 15; D: TRBD2; J: TRBJ2-3; size: few; V: TRBV20-1; DNA: TGCAGTGCTTCGTGGGGAGGGACTGGAACAGATACGCAGTATTTT; CDR3: CSASWGGTGTDTQYF
length: 16; D: .; J: TRBJ2-2; size: many; V: TRBV5-6; DNA: TGTGCCAGCAGCTTCAGCTGGGGAACCAACACCGGGGAGCTGTTTTTT; CDR3: CASSFSWGTNTGELFF
length: 15; D: .; J: TRBJ2-5; size: .; V: TRBV4-2; DNA: TGTGCCAGCAGCCAAGCAGACATCTCCCAAGAGACCCAGTACTTC; CDR3: CASSQADISQETQYF
length: 13; D: TRBD2; J: TRBJ2-7; size: .; V: TRBV12-3/TRBV12-4; DNA: TGTGCCAGCAGCCATACTAGCGGTTCCCCAAGGTACTTC; CDR3: CASSHTSGSPRYF
length: 15; D: TRBD2; J: TRBJ2-1; size: few; V: TRBV20-1; DNA: TGCAGTGCTAGACCGCTAGCGGGGCGCTACAATGAGCAGTTCTTC; CDR3: CSARPLAGRYNEQFF